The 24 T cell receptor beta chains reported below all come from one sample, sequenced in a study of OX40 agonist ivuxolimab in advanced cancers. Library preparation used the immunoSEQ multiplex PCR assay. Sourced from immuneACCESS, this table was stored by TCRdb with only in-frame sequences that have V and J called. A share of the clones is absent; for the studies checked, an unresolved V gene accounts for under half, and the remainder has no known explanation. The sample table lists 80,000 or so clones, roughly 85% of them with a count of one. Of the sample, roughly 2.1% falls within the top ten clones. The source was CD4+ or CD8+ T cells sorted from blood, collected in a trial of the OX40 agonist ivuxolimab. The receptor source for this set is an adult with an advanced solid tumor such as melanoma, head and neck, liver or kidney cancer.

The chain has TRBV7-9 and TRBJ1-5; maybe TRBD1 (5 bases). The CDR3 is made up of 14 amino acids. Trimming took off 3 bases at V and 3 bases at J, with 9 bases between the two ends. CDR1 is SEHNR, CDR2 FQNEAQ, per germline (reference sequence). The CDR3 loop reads CASSFEGDNQPQHF. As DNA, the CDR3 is TGTGCCAGCAGCTTTGAAGGGGACAATCAGCCCCAGCATTTT.

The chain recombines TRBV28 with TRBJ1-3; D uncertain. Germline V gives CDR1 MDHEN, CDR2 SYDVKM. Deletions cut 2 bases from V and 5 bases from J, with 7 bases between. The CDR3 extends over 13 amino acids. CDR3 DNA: TGTGCCAGCAGTTTAGAAGGGAGAAACACCATATATTTT. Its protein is CASSLEGRNTIYF.

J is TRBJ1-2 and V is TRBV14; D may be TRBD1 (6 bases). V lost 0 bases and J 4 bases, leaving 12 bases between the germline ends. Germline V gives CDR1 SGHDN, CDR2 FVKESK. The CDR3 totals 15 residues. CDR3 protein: CASSQEWGPLYGYTF. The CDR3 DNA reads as TGTGCCAGCAGCCAAGAATGGGGGCCCCTCTATGGCTACACCTTC.

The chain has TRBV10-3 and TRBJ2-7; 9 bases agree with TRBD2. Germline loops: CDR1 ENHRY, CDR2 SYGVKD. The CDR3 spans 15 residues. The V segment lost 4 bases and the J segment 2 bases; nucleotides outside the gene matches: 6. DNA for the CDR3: TGTGCCATCAGTGGGGGAGCGGGAGGTACCTACGAGCAGTACTTC. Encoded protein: CAISGGAGGTYEQYF.

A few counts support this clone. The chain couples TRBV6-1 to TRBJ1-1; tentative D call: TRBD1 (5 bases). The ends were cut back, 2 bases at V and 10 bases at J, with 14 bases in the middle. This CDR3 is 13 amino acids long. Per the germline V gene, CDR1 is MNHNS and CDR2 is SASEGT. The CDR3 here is CASSELGGHSAFF. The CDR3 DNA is TGTGCCAGCAGTGAATTAGGAGGACACTCAGCTTTCTTT.

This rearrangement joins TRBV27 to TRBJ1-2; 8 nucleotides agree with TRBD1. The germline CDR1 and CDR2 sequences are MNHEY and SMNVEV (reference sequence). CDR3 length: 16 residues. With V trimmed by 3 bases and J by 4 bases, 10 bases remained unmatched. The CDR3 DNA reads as TGTGCCAGCAGTTTGTATGCGGACAGGGTTTTCTATGGCTACACCTTC. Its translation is CASSLYADRVFYGYTF.

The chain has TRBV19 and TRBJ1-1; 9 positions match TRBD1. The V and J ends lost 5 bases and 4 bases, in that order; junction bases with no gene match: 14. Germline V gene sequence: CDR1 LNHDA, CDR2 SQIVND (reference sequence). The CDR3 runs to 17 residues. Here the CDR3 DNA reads TGTGCCAGTAGTGTAGTACGAGGGACAGGGAGACTCACTGAAGCTTTCTTT. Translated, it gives CASSVVRGTGRLTEAFF. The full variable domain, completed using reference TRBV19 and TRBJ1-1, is DGGITQSPKYLFRKEGQNVTLSCEQNLNHDAMYWYRQDPGQGLRLIYYSQIVNDFQKGDIAEGYSVSREKKESFPLTVTSAQKNPTAFYLCASSVVRGTGRLTEAFFGQGTRLTVV.

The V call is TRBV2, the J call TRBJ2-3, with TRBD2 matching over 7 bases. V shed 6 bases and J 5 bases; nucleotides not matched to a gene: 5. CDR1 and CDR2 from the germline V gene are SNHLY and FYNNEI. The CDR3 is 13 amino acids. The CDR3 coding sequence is TGTGCCAGCAGCGGGACTACTCAAGATACGCAGTATTTT. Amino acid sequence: CASSGTTQDTQYF.

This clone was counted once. The CDR3 DNA reads as TGTGCCAGCAGCTTGAGTTTGGGGAGTAACACCGGGGAGCTGTTTTTT. This encodes CASSLSLGSNTGELFF. The gene calls are TRBV5-4 and TRBJ2-2; a possible D gene is TRBD2 (5 bases). Germline assignment: CDR1 SGHNT and CDR2 YYREEE (reference sequence). The CDR3 runs 16 residues. Trimming took off 1 base at V and 2 bases at J, with 12 bases between the two ends.

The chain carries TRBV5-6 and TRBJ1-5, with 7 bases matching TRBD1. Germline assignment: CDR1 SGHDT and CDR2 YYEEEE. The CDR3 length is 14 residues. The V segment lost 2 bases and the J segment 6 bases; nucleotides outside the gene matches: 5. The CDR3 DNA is TGTGCCAGCAGCTTTAGGGGGCTAGGTCAGCCCCAGCATTTT. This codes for CASSFRGLGQPQHF.

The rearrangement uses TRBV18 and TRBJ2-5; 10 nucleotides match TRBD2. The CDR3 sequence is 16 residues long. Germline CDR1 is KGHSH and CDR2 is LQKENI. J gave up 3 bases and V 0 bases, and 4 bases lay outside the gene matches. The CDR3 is CASSPPGGLAKETQYF. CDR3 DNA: TGTGCCAGCTCACCACCGGGGGGACTAGCGAAAGAGACCCAGTACTTC.

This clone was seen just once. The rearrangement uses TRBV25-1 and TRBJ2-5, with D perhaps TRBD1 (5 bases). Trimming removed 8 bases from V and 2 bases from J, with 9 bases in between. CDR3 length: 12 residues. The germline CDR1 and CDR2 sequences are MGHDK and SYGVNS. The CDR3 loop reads CASGDRQETQYF. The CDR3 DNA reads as TGTGCCAGCGGCGACAGACAAGAGACCCAGTACTTC.

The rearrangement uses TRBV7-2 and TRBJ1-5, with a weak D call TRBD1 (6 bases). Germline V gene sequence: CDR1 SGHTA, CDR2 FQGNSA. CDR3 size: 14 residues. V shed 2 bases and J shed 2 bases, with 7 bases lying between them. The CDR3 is CASSLTGRNQPQHF. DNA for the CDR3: TGTGCCAGCAGCTTAACAGGGCGCAATCAGCCCCAGCATTTT.

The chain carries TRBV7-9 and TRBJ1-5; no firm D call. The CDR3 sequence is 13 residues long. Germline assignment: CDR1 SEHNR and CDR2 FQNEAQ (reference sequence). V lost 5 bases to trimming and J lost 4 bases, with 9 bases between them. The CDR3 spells CASSARLNQPQHF. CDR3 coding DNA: TGTGCCAGCAGCGCTCGGTTGAATCAGCCCCAGCATTTT.

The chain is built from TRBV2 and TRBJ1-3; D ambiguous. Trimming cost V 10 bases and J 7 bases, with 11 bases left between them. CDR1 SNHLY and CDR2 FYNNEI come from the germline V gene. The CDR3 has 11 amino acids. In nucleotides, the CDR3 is TGTGCCATCACTAGACTCAACACCATATATTTT. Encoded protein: CAITRLNTIYF.

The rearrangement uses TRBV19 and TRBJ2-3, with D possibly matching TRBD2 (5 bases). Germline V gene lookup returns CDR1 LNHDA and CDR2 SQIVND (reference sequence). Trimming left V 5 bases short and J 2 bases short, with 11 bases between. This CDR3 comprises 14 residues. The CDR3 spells CASSPSRVTDTQYF. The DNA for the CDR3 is TGTGCCAGTAGTCCTAGCCGGGTCACAGATACGCAGTATTTT.

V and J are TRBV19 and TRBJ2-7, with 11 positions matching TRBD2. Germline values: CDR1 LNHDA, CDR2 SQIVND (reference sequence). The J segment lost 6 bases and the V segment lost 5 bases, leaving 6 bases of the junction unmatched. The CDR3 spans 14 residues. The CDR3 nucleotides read TGTGCCAGTAGTCCTGGGACTAGCGGCCGCGAGCAGTACTTC. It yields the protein CASSPGTSGREQYF.

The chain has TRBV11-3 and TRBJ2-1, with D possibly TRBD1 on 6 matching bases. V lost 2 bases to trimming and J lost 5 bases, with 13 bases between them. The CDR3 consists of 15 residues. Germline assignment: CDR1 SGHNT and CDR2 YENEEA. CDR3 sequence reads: CASSLHSGQNNEQFF. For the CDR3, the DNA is TGTGCCAGCAGCTTACATAGTGGACAGAACAATGAGCAGTTCTTC. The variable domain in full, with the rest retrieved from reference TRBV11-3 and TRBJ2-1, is EAGVVQSPRYKIIEKKQPVAFWCNPISGHNTLYWYLQNLGQGPELLIRYENEEAVDDSQLPKDRFSAERLKGVDSTLKIQPAELGDSAVYLCASSLHSGQNNEQFFGPGTRLTVL.

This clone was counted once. The CDR3 DNA sequence: TGTGCCAGCAGCCCCGGGACAGGTCTCTACACCTTC. Its protein product is CASSPGTGLYTF. This rearrangement joins TRBV6-5 to TRBJ1-2; TRBD1 aligns across 8 bases. V lost 6 bases to trimming and J lost 10 bases; unmatched junction nucleotides: 7. The CDR3 sequence is 12 residues long. Germline lookup yields CDR1 MNHEY and CDR2 SVGAGI.

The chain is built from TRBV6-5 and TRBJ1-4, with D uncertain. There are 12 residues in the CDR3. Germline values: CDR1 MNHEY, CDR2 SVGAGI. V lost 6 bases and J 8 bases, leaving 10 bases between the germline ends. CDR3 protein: CASRSDTEKLFF. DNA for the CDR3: TGTGCCAGCAGATCGGATACCGAAAAACTGTTTTTT.

The CDR3 nucleotides are TGTGCCTGGAGTAGCGCGGGCACAGATACGCAGTATTTT. It specifies CAWSSAGTDTQYF. This chain connects TRBV30 to TRBJ2-3, with no clear D. The CDR3 extends over 13 amino acids. V was pared by 2 bases and J by 1 base, with 7 bases between. In germline, CDR1 is GTSNPN, CDR2 SVGIG (reference sequence).

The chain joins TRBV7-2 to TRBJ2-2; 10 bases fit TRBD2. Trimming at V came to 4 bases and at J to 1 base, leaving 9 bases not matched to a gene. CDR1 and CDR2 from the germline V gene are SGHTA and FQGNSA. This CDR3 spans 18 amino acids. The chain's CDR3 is CASSSLGVAGGNTGELFF. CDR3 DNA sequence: TGTGCCAGCAGCTCCTTAGGGGTAGCGGGGGGGAACACCGGGGAGCTGTTTTTT.

Here the CDR3 reads CASSLLGRGRNEQFF. The CDR3, as DNA: TGTGCCAGCAGTTTATTAGGTCGGGGGAGGAATGAGCAGTTCTTC. V and J are TRBV28 and TRBJ2-1, with D perhaps TRBD2 (6 bases). The CDR3 has 15 residues. V lost 1 base and J 7 bases, leaving 14 bases between the germline ends. From germline, CDR1 is MDHEN and CDR2 SYDVKM.

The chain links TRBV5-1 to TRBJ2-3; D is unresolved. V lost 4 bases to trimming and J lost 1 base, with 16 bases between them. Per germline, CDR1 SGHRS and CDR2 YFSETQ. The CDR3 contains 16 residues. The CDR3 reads CASSRLGVVGTDTQYF. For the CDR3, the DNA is TGCGCCAGCAGCCGCCTAGGAGTCGTCGGCACAGATACGCAGTATTTT.